This entry features one T cell receptor (beta chain) sequence. CDR1 and CDR2 from the germline V gene are SGHVS and FQNEAQ. This CDR3 is 15 amino acids long. The trim removed 1 base at V and 9 bases at J, leaving 10 bases unmatched. This entry comes from a study of shared clonotypes between healthy human individuals. Measured with immunoSEQ multiplex PCR; TCRdb has only the in-frame clones, and not every one. The sample lists 950,000 to 1,200,000 clones, roughly 80% occurring once. This receptor was identified in a young man in good health. Some clones in this sample may be carry-over from other donors' samples. This sequence joins TRBV7-8 and TRBJ2-7; 9 bases are shared with TRBD2. The sequencing sample was made of memory CD4+ T cells from PBMCs. Subset reported: CD45RA-negative fraction. CDR3 amino acids: CASSLELAGGSGQYF. For the CDR3, the DNA is TGTGCCAGCAGCTTAGAACTAGCGGGCGGATCGGGGCAGTACTTC.